The rows below give T cell receptor beta chains drawn from one sample of a study of a mutant IDH1 vaccine in newly diagnosed glioma. Assay: immunoSEQ multiplex PCR; the TCRdb copy retains only in-frame clones and omits some. The data contain around 50,000 clones, 86% of them seen just once; the ten biggest clones take up about 2.4%. The specimen was PBMCs, collected from a glioma patient treated with radiotherapy, temozolomide or both. The receptors originated from a man aged 40-50 years with glioma. Both conserved end residues are part of each CDR3. D genes are given only for firm matches. For some rows the clone size is stated as once, few or many, or as a class when expanded; others skip it.

j_gene: TRBJ1-2; v_gene: TRBV28; d_gene: NA; abundance: NA; CDR3nt: TGTGCCAGCAGTTCCGGACAGTCTAACTATGGCTACACCTTC; CDR3aa: CASSSGQSNYGYTF
j_gene: TRBJ2-4; v_gene: TRBV4-1; d_gene: TRBD1; abundance: NA; CDR3nt: TGCGCCAGCAGCCAGGGGACAGGAGAAAACATTCAGTACTTC; CDR3aa: CASSQGTGENIQYF
j_gene: TRBJ1-1; v_gene: TRBV7-9; d_gene: NA; abundance: NA; CDR3nt: TGTGCCAGCAGTTTTGGGACACCGAACACTGAAGCTTTCTTT; CDR3aa: CASSFGTPNTEAFF
j_gene: TRBJ2-2; v_gene: TRBV5-4; d_gene: NA; abundance: NA; CDR3nt: TGTGCCAGCAGAAATCAGGGTACCGGGGAGCTGTTTTTT; CDR3aa: CASRNQGTGELFF
j_gene: TRBJ2-7; v_gene: TRBV29-1; d_gene: NA; abundance: NA; CDR3nt: TGCAGCGTCGTCAGGGTCCCCTCAGGCGGCGAGCAGTACTTC; CDR3aa: CSVVRVPSGGEQYF
j_gene: TRBJ1-5; v_gene: TRBV18; d_gene: TRBD1; abundance: NA; CDR3nt: TGTGCCAGCTCACCACTGGGACAGGGCGATCAGCCCCAGCATTTT; CDR3aa: CASSPLGQGDQPQHF
j_gene: TRBJ2-5; v_gene: TRBV14; d_gene: NA; abundance: NA; CDR3nt: TGTGCCAGCAGCCGGACCTTGGGGGAGACCCAGTACTTC; CDR3aa: CASSRTLGETQYF
j_gene: TRBJ2-7; v_gene: TRBV7-2; d_gene: TRBD1; abundance: NA; CDR3nt: TGTGCCAGCAGCCGTGACAGGGGTACCAACGAGCAGTACTTC; CDR3aa: CASSRDRGTNEQYF
j_gene: TRBJ2-1; v_gene: TRBV9; d_gene: TRBD2; abundance: NA; CDR3nt: TGTGCCAGCCACCCAGCGGGATCGCGCGGTGAGCAGTTCTTC; CDR3aa: CASHPAGSRGEQFF
j_gene: TRBJ2-7; v_gene: TRBV6-5; d_gene: TRBD2; abundance: NA; CDR3nt: TGTGCCAGCAGTTGGGTAGCGGGAGCCTACGAGCAGTACTTC; CDR3aa: CASSWVAGAYEQYF
j_gene: TRBJ2-1; v_gene: TRBV14; d_gene: TRBD2; abundance: few; CDR3nt: TGTGCCAGCAGCCCCCTAGCGGGATATTACAATGAGCAGTTCTTC; CDR3aa: CASSPLAGYYNEQFF
j_gene: TRBJ1-5; v_gene: TRBV19; d_gene: NA; abundance: once; CDR3nt: TGTGCCAGCATAGTCGTGGCAGGGAGCAATCAGCCCCAGCATTTT; CDR3aa: CASIVVAGSNQPQHF
j_gene: TRBJ2-2; v_gene: TRBV5-6; d_gene: NA; abundance: once; CDR3nt: TGTGCCAGCAGCTTCTATAACACCGGGGAGCTGTTTTTT; CDR3aa: CASSFYNTGELFF
j_gene: TRBJ2-1; v_gene: TRBV4-1; d_gene: TRBD2; abundance: NA; CDR3nt: TGCGCCAGCAGCCAAGTCCTAGCGGGAGTGGATGAGCAGTTCTTC; CDR3aa: CASSQVLAGVDEQFF
j_gene: TRBJ2-7; v_gene: TRBV5-4; d_gene: NA; abundance: NA; CDR3nt: TGTGCCAGCAGCGGAGACGACTACGAGCAGTACTTC; CDR3aa: CASSGDDYEQYF
j_gene: TRBJ2-5; v_gene: TRBV10-1; d_gene: TRBD1; abundance: NA; CDR3nt: TGCGCCAGCACGTTCGACAGGGGGGAAGAGACCCAGTACTTC; CDR3aa: CASTFDRGEETQYF